The sequence of this T cell receptor (beta chain) was determined in a study of identifying expanded T cells in peripheral blood. The germline gives CDR1 SGHTA, CDR2 FQGNSA. The CDR3 sequence is 15 residues long. With V trimmed by 2 bases and J by 8 bases, 11 bases remained unmatched. Libraries were prepared by immunoSEQ multiplex PCR; TCRdb keeps only in-frame clonotypes and omits some of them. In the table there are about 50,000 clones, approximately 80% of which are singletons. Healthy donors had no documented immune events, such as infections, while sampled. As to this clone: Its antigen is unidentified.

Study findings and constraints: About 1.2 clones differed between technical replicates, versus roughly 17 and 20 over time. Across healthy donors, higher total template counts meant significantly greater roughly two-week count variance.

V gene TRBV7-2 combines with J gene TRBJ1-2; 7 bases are a match to TRBD1. The TCR sequence derives from a person between 18 and 75 years old in good health. Sequenced input: blood. The CDR3 here is CASSLQGGTTPGYTF. The CDR3 DNA reads as TGTGCCAGCAGCTTACAGGGGGGGACGACTCCAGGCTACACCTTC.